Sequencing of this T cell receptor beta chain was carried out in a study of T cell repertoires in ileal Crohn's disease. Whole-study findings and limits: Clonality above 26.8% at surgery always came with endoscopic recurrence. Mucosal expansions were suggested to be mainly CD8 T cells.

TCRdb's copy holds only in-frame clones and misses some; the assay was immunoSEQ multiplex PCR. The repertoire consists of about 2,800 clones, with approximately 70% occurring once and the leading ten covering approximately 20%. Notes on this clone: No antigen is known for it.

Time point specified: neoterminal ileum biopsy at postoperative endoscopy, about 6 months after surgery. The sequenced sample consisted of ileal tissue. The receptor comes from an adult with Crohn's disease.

The CDR3 loop reads CASSVGGTGWNEQYF. CDR3 nucleotide sequence: TGTGCCAGCAGCGTAGGGGGGACAGGGTGGAACGAGCAGTACTTC. The chain links TRBV9 to TRBJ2-7; 9 nucleotides agree with TRBD1. Germline CDR1 SGDLS, CDR2 YYNGEE. The V gene end was trimmed by 0 bases and the J gene end by 5 bases; junction bases not matched to a gene: 6. The CDR3 consists of 15 residues. Full variable domain (missing parts from reference TRBV9 and TRBJ2-7): DSGVTQTPKHLITATGQRVTLRCSPRSGDLSVYWYQQSLDQGLQFLIQYYNGEERAKGNILERFSAQQFPDLHSELNLSSLELGDSALYFCASSVGGTGWNEQYFGPGTRLTVT.